This T cell receptor (beta chain) emerged from a study of blood T cell repertoires in COVID-19. Across the whole study: Sources were T cells, B-cell-depleted T cells, or PBMCs; the material itself was cDNA or gDNA.

The CDR3 covers 13 residues. Germline values: CDR1 SGHVS, CDR2 FNYEAQ. V lost 7 bases, J lost 1 base, and 10 bases lay in between. In the authors' methods: Reference gene primer amplification yielded estimated nucleated cell counts. Libraries were prepared by immunoSEQ multiplex PCR; TCRdb keeps only in-frame clonotypes and omits some of them. The V and J calls and clone size come from that table; D and trimming were worked out from the DNA. The sample includes hundreds of thousands of clones, roughly 88% of them seen just once. Sequenced input: peripheral blood. The chain uses TRBV7-6 and TRBJ1-1; no reliable D call. This TCR came from a young woman with active or convalescent COVID-19. The CDR3 region is CASTVGGNTEAFF. The CDR3 DNA is TGTGCCAGCACCGTAGGAGGGAACACTGAAGCTTTCTTT.